The 30 T cell receptor beta chains below come from one sample, sequenced in a study of blood T cell repertoires in COVID-19. The protocol was immunoSEQ multiplex PCR, while the TCRdb copy is restricted to in-frame clones and leaves out a portion. The sample includes about 150,000 clones, around nine tenths of them seen just once. Sequencing was carried out using peripheral blood. The receptors derive from a man aged 60-69 years with active or convalescent COVID-19.

This chain joins TRBV6-5 and TRBJ2-7; TRBD1 matches at 9 bases. Germline CDR1 reads MNHEY; CDR2 reads SVGAGI. The CDR3 is 15 residues long. V dropped 7 bases and J dropped 3; count of bases not matched to a gene: 10. The CDR3 spells CASTPGTGNFYEQYF. CDR3 bases: TGTGCCAGCACCCCCGGGACAGGGAACTTCTACGAGCAGTACTTC.

This clone turned up a few times. The chain has TRBV28 and TRBJ1-5; TRBD1 is a possible D gene (5 bases). V was cut by 3 bases and J by 5 bases, with 11 bases left in between. Germline values: CDR1 MDHEN, CDR2 SYDVKM. This CDR3 comprises 14 residues. The CDR3 coding sequence is TGTGCCAGCAGTTTCCCTCAGGGATATCAGCCCCAGCATTTT. This sequence encodes CASSFPQGYQPQHF. Together with reference TRBV28 and TRBJ1-5, the CDR3 gives the full variable domain: DVKVTQSSRYLVKRTGEKVFLECVQDMDHENMFWYRQDPGLGLRLIYFSYDVKMKEKGDIPEGYSVSREKKERFSLILESASTNQTSMYLCASSFPQGYQPQHFGDGTRLSIL.

The rearrangement joins TRBV4-1 to TRBJ2-2, with TRBD1 identical over 9 bases. The CDR3 runs to 16 residues. The V and J ends lost 6 bases and 3 bases, in that order; junction bases with no gene match: 8. Germline V lookup: CDR1 MGHRA, CDR2 YSYEKL. CDR3 residues: CASSQGQGGHTGELFF. DNA for the CDR3: TGCGCCAGCAGTCAGGGACAGGGCGGGCACACCGGGGAGCTGTTTTTT.

The genes are TRBV4-1 and TRBJ2-1; a weak D match, TRBD2 (6 bases). Trimming pared 4 bases from V and 6 bases from J, leaving 16 bases between. CDR3 length: 15 amino acids. Germline loops: CDR1 MGHRA, CDR2 YSYEKL. The CDR3 coding sequence is TGCGCCAGCAGCCTAGAGGCGGGGTCTATCAATGAGCAGTTCTTC. Translating it yields CASSLEAGSINEQFF.

The chain employs TRBV5-1 and TRBJ1-6, with a tentative D call TRBD1 (6 bases). Germline CDR1 and CDR2: SGHRS and YFSETQ. The CDR3 covers 16 residues. Trimming removed 4 bases from V and 9 bases from J, with 20 bases in between. CDR3 in DNA: TGCGCCAGCAGCCTGTTTTCTCGGGACATCAGTTCACCCCTCCACTTT. Translated: CASSLFSRDISSPLHF.

This chain connects TRBV5-5 to TRBJ2-3; D possibly corresponds to TRBD2 (6 bases). The germline V and J ends were trimmed by 2 bases and 1 base, with 14 bases remaining between them. The CDR3 runs 16 residues. Germline loops: CDR1 SGHKS, CDR2 YYEKEE (reference sequence). CDR3 coding DNA: TGTGCCAGCAGCTTATTAGCGGATACTCGCACAGATACGCAGTATTTT. It codes for CASSLLADTRTDTQYF.

The chain joins TRBV2 to TRBJ1-1, with TRBD1 identical over 9 bases. Unmatched junction bases numbered 11, after V lost 6 bases and J lost 0 bases. Germline lookup yields CDR1 SNHLY and CDR2 FYNNEI. The CDR3 is 17 residues long. CDR3 protein: CASRDPLRQGVNTEAFF. The CDR3 DNA reads as TGTGCCAGCAGAGACCCTCTTCGACAGGGGGTGAACACTGAAGCTTTCTTT.

The J gene is TRBJ2-1, the V gene TRBV28; no clear D. Per the germline V gene, CDR1 is MDHEN and CDR2 is SYDVKM. The CDR3 length is 16 residues. Trimming removed 4 bases at V and 3 bases at J, with 16 bases between. CDR3 nucleotide sequence: TGTGCCAGCAGTTCCACGACATCGGCTCTCTACAATGAGCAGTTCTTC. Translated, it gives CASSSTTSALYNEQFF.

This clone was seen a single time. This chain links TRBV24-1 with TRBJ2-7, with 10 nucleotides matching TRBD1. The germline V gene has CDR1 KGHDR and CDR2 SFDVKD. V trimming: 5 bases; J trimming: 6 bases; junction bases outside the gene matches: 12. The CDR3 spans 16 residues. This chain's CDR3 is CATSGNAGTGVVEQYF. The CDR3 coding sequence is TGTGCCACCAGTGGTAATGCCGGGACAGGGGTCGTCGAGCAGTACTTC.

The chain has TRBV5-5 and TRBJ2-7; D remains unclear. CDR3 length equals 14 residues. The V gene lost 0 bases and the J gene lost 2 bases, with 9 bases spanning the gap. CDR1 is SGHKS and CDR2 is YYEKEE in the germline V gene (reference sequence). The CDR3 region is CASSLAGDPYEQYF. In nucleotides, the CDR3 is TGTGCCAGCAGCTTGGCAGGTGACCCCTACGAGCAGTACTTC. Supplemented by reference TRBV5-5 and TRBJ2-7, the full variable domain reads DAGVTQSPTHLIKTRGQQVTLRCSPISGHKSVSWYQQVLGQGPQFIFQYYEKEERGRGNFPDRFSARQFPNYSSELNVNALLLGDSALYLCASSLAGDPYEQYFGPGTRLTVT.

The genes are TRBV24-1 and TRBJ2-3, with 11 bases that match TRBD1. Germline trimming cut 3 bases from V and 6 bases from J; bases unmatched to any gene: 7. Germline CDR1 is KGHDR and CDR2 is SFDVKD. The CDR3 loop spans 16 amino acids. CDR3 DNA: TGTGCCACCAGTGATCCCGGGACAGGGGGGGTGGATACGCAGTATTTT. Amino acids: CATSDPGTGGVDTQYF.

The rearrangement uses TRBV2 and TRBJ1-1, with TRBD1 as a possible D gene (5 bases). Trimming stripped 5 bases from V and 4 bases from J, with 14 bases between. The CDR3 is made up of 14 amino acids. Germline CDR1 and CDR2: SNHLY and FYNNEI. The CDR3 DNA sequence: TGTGCCAGCAGTAGAGGGAGGGGAGGCACTGAAGCTTTCTTT. Protein: CASSRGRGGTEAFF.

V is TRBV28 and J is TRBJ1-5; D is possibly TRBD1 (6 bases). Trimming removed 2 bases at V and 3 bases at J, with 11 bases between. The CDR3 totals 15 residues. In germline, CDR1 is MDHEN, CDR2 SYDVKM. CDR3 sequence (DNA): TGTGCCAGCAGTTTAAGGGCAGGGGTCAATCAGCCCCAGCATTTT. Its protein product is CASSLRAGVNQPQHF.

The rearrangement joins TRBV7-9 to TRBJ2-3; the match to TRBD1 covers 9 bases. Trimming cost V 6 bases and J 1 base; bases outside gene matches: 2. This CDR3 comprises 14 residues. The germline V gene encodes CDR1 SEHNR and CDR2 FQNEAQ (reference sequence). The CDR3 loop reads CASRWTGGTDTQYF. The CDR3 DNA reads TGTGCCAGCAGATGGACAGGGGGCACAGATACGCAGTATTTT.

The chain is built from TRBV14 and TRBJ2-7, with a possible D match to TRBD1 (5 bases). CDR3 length: 13 amino acids. Trimming left V 3 bases short and J 3 bases short, with 9 bases between. Germline V CDR1 and CDR2: SGHDN, FVKESK. The CDR3: CASSQGQIYEQYF. The CDR3 DNA reads TGTGCCAGCAGCCAGGGGCAGATCTACGAGCAGTACTTC.

The chain has TRBV5-5 and TRBJ1-5; no firm D call. There are 18 residues in the CDR3. V shed 1 base and J shed 1 base, with 18 bases lying between them. Looked up from germline, CDR1 is SGHKS and CDR2 is YYEKEE (reference sequence). Here the CDR3 reads CASSLLAQPVISNQPQHF. In DNA form, the CDR3 reads TGTGCCAGCAGCTTGCTAGCACAGCCCGTCATCAGCAATCAGCCCCAGCATTTT.

The sample holds a few counts of this clone. The chain couples TRBV6-4 to TRBJ2-2; no clear D. The V gene's germline CDR1 is MRHNA and CDR2 SNTAGT. Trimming left V 7 bases short and J 5 bases short, with 14 bases between. This CDR3 is built from 14 residues. The CDR3 spells CASTPAPGTGELFF. The CDR3 DNA reads as TGTGCCAGCACCCCCGCCCCCGGGACCGGGGAGCTGTTTTTT.

This chain connects TRBV18 to TRBJ2-3, with 10 bases matching TRBD2. V shed 6 bases and J 5 bases; nucleotides not matched to a gene: 8. The CDR3 spans 15 residues. Germline CDR1 KGHSH, CDR2 LQKENI. As DNA, the CDR3 is TGTGCCAGCTCGCGGACTAGCGGTGTGGGAGATACGCAGTATTTT. Translation: CASSRTSGVGDTQYF.

The chain has TRBV27 and TRBJ1-1; 7 bases are a match to TRBD1. Trimming cost V 3 bases and J 3 bases; bases outside gene matches: 4. CDR3 size: 14 residues. The V gene's germline CDR1 is MNHEY and CDR2 SMNVEV (reference sequence). CDR3 in DNA: TGTGCCAGCAGTTTTGGTAGGGGGCACACTGAAGCTTTCTTT. It specifies CASSFGRGHTEAFF.

This chain joins TRBV20-1 and TRBJ2-7; unclear D gene. CDR1 is DFQATT and CDR2 is SNEGSKA in the germline V gene (reference sequence). The CDR3 is 11 amino acids. V lost 2 bases and J 4 bases, leaving 6 bases between the germline ends. The CDR3 sequence is CSARQVYEQYF. CDR3 in DNA: TGCAGTGCTAGACAGGTATACGAGCAGTACTTC.

The CDR3 nucleotides are TGTGCCAGTAGTATAAAGACACGGGACTTAACCTCCTACGAGCAGTACTTC. This sequence encodes CASSIKTRDLTSYEQYF. The rearrangement uses TRBV19 and TRBJ2-7, with D maybe TRBD2 (6 bases). The CDR3 is 17 residues long. Germline V CDR1 and CDR2: LNHDA, SQIVND (reference sequence). V lost 2 bases and J 0 bases, leaving 17 bases between the germline ends. Drawing the rest from reference TRBV19 and TRBJ2-7, the complete variable domain is DGGITQSPKYLFRKEGQNVTLSCEQNLNHDAMYWYRQDPGQGLRLIYYSQIVNDFQKGDIAEGYSVSREKKESFPLTVTSAQKNPTAFYLCASSIKTRDLTSYEQYFGPGTRLTVT.

On this clone: The same CDR3 arises from other DNA sequences in this sample as well. This rearrangement joins TRBV28 to TRBJ2-7; tentative D call: TRBD2 (6 bases). Germline V gives CDR1 MDHEN, CDR2 SYDVKM. This CDR3 has 14 amino acids. V lost 6 bases, J lost 0 bases, and 12 bases lay in between. CDR3 DNA: TGTGCCAGCAGGACCGGGACTGCCTCCTACGAGCAGTACTTC. Its translation is CASRTGTASYEQYF.

The rearrangement joins TRBV5-1 to TRBJ2-7; 7 nucleotides agree with TRBD2. The V gene end was trimmed by 4 bases and the J gene end by 0 bases; junction bases not matched to a gene: 10. From germline, CDR1 is SGHRS and CDR2 YFSETQ. The CDR3 has 16 residues. The CDR3 reads CASSPPLADYSYEQYF. In nucleotides, the CDR3 is TGCGCCAGCAGCCCCCCCCTAGCGGACTACTCCTACGAGCAGTACTTC.

The gene calls are TRBV28 and TRBJ1-1; D unclear. Germline CDR1 MDHEN, CDR2 SYDVKM. CDR3 length equals 14 residues. Trimming removed 3 bases at V and 1 base at J, with 9 bases between. CDR3 region: CASSFSPGNTEAFF. The CDR3 DNA sequence: TGTGCCAGCAGTTTCTCCCCGGGGAACACTGAAGCTTTCTTT.

The rearrangement links TRBV7-2 to TRBJ2-5; tentatively, D is TRBD1 (5 bases). CDR1 is SGHTA and CDR2 is FQGNSA in the germline V gene. This CDR3 is built from 14 residues. V was clipped by 4 bases and J by 5 bases, with 14 bases between them. Written as DNA, the CDR3 is TGTGCCAGCAGCTCAAAGGGTAGACAGGAGACCCAGTACTTC. It translates to CASSSKGRQETQYF. The entire variable domain, with the rest obtained from reference TRBV7-2 and TRBJ2-5, is as follows: GAGVSQSPSNKVTEKGKDVELRCDPISGHTALYWYRQSLGQGLEFLIYFQGNSAPDKSGLPSDRFSAERTGGSVSTLTIQRTQQEDSAVYLCASSSKGRQETQYFGPGTRLLVL.

The CDR3 spells CAIRQELSGNTIYF. The CDR3 DNA reads as TGTGCCATCCGACAGGAGCTCTCTGGAAACACCATATATTTT. V is TRBV10-3 and J is TRBJ1-3, with D perhaps TRBD1 (6 bases). V gave up 8 bases and J gave up 0 bases, with 11 bases separating them. This CDR3 has 14 residues. The germline V gene has CDR1 ENHRY and CDR2 SYGVKD.

This sequence joins TRBV29-1 and TRBJ1-2; TRBD1 might be the D (6 bases). The CDR3 consists of 13 residues. With 7 bases removed from V and 1 base from J, the gap between germline ends came to 13 bases. The germline V gene encodes CDR1 SQVTM and CDR2 ANQGSEA. In DNA, the CDR3 is TGCAGCGCCTCAAGACAGGATAACTATGGCTACACCTTC. This gives the protein CSASRQDNYGYTF.

The chain carries TRBV11-2 and TRBJ2-2, with D hard to call. Germline CDR1 is SGHAT and CDR2 is FQNNGV. This CDR3 comprises 15 residues. V was cut by 4 bases and J by 6 bases, with 15 bases left in between. The CDR3 loop is CASSSLEVLPGELFF. As DNA, the CDR3 is TGTGCCAGCAGCTCACTTGAGGTACTTCCCGGGGAGCTGTTTTTT. The whole variable domain, filled in from reference TRBV11-2 and TRBJ2-2, reads EAGVAQSPRYKIIEKRQSVAFWCNPISGHATLYWYQQILGQGPKLLIQFQNNGVVDDSQLPKDRFSAERLKGVDSTLKIQPAKLEDSAVYLCASSSLEVLPGELFFGEGSRLTVL.

In the case of this clone: Other DNA sequences in the sample encode the same CDR3. V gene TRBV7-9 combines with J gene TRBJ2-5; 9 positions agree with TRBD2. CDR1 is SEHNR, CDR2 FQNEAQ, per germline (reference sequence). The trim removed 1 base at V and 2 bases at J, leaving 8 bases unmatched. The CDR3 is 17 residues long. For the CDR3, the DNA is TGTGCCAGCAGCTTAGGGGGGCTAGCGGGAAAACAAGAGACCCAGTACTTC. The encoded protein is CASSLGGLAGKQETQYF.

The CDR3 region has the DNA TGTGCCAGCAGTGGCAGGGGGCGCAGGGGCAATCAGCCCCAGCATTTT. It is translated as CASSGRGRRGNQPQHF. This rearrangement joins TRBV2 to TRBJ1-5; 8 bases map to TRBD1. Losses at the gene ends were 4 bases for V and 2 bases for J; bases not matched to a gene: 7. Germline V gene lookup returns CDR1 SNHLY and CDR2 FYNNEI. The CDR3 runs to 16 residues.